This T cell receptor (beta chain) was sequenced during a study of blood T cell repertoires in COVID-19. In the study overall: Acute-phase and convalescent COVID-19 samples originated in the United States, Italy and Spain.

Study processing details: Counts of nucleated cells, estimated from reference gene primer amplification, were obtained. Repertoires were generated with immunoSEQ multiplex PCR, while TCRdb's copy carries only in-frame clones and drops some. Clone size and the V and J calls come from that table; the DNA yielded D and trimming. The sample has fewer than 200,000 clones, about four fifths seen once. Trimming left V 1 base short and J 2 bases short, with 6 bases between. CDR1 LGHDT and CDR2 YNNKEL come from the germline V gene (reference sequence). The CDR3 has 13 amino acids. While infection was still active, Seattle patients were enrolled and then followed longitudinally.

This chain uses TRBV3-1 (or the pseudogene TRBV3-2) with TRBJ2-7, with no clear D. Sequenced material: peripheral blood. The clonotype was recovered from a woman aged 60-75 years with COVID-19, enrolled during active disease. The CDR3 DNA reads TGTGCCAGCAGCCAAGGGGCAACCTACGAGCAGTACTTC. This translates into CASSQGATYEQYF.